This passage covers 10 T cell receptor beta chains from one sample sequenced in a study of response to subunit inactivated influenza vaccine. TCRdb passed the RT-PCR reads through MiXCR, listing each CDR3 protein once. Of hundreds of thousands of distinct CDR3 sequences listed, about 15% are singletons. This specimen consisted of PBMCs from blood, obtained 14 days before vaccination. All receptors derive from a man aged 45-65 years who received an inactivated influenza vaccine.

This chain joins TRBV18 and TRBJ1-1, with D unclear. This CDR3 has 16 residues. Germline-derived CDR1 and CDR2 are KGHSH and LQKENI. V gave up 5 bases and J gave up 0 bases, with 16 bases separating them. CDR3 in DNA: TGTGCCAGCTCAGTGGACTCCCTGGAGGTGAACACTGAAGCTTTCTTT. It is translated as CASSVDSLEVNTEAFF.

This clonotype was seen only a few times. V gene TRBV18 combines with J gene TRBJ1-6; possible D gene TRBD1, 5 bases. CDR1 KGHSH and CDR2 LQKENI come from the germline V gene. The V and J ends lost 0 bases and 7 bases respectively, with 10 bases between them. The CDR3 runs 15 residues. The CDR3 DNA reads as TGTGCCAGCTCACCACCGACAGCTCTGAATTCACCCCTCCACTTT. It is translated as CASSPPTALNSPLHF.

Ten or more counts support this clonotype. This chain uses TRBV5-5 with TRBJ1-5, with TRBD1 as a possible D gene (6 bases). Trimming took off 4 bases at V and 6 bases at J, with 14 bases between the two ends. The V gene's germline CDR1 is SGHKS and CDR2 YYEKEE (reference sequence). The CDR3 runs to 14 residues. The CDR3, as DNA: TGTGCCAGCAGCGTACTACAGGGAGGTCAGCCCCAGCATTTT. Protein sequence: CASSVLQGGQPQHF.

This clonotype occurred a few times. The rearrangement joins TRBV5-5 to TRBJ1-3; no clear D. This CDR3 contains 16 residues. Germline V gene lookup returns CDR1 SGHKS and CDR2 YYEKEE (reference sequence). Trimming stripped 1 base from V and 0 bases from J, with 11 bases between. CDR3: CASSLTSSFSGNTIYF. DNA of the CDR3: TGTGCCAGCAGCTTGACAAGTTCCTTCTCTGGAAACACCATATATTTT.

The CDR3 DNA reads TGTGCTAGTGAGTTCCAGGGAAACCAGTACTTC. This sequence encodes CASEFQGNQYF. This chain links TRBV12-5 with TRBJ2-5; tentatively, D is TRBD1 (5 bases). Per the germline V gene, CDR1 is LGHNT and CDR2 is FRNRAP. There are 11 residues in the CDR3. V was cut by 7 bases and J by 10 bases, with 13 bases left in between.

A few counts support this clonotype. The chain uses TRBV20-1 and TRBJ1-6; D gene unclear. V was trimmed by 1 base and J by 5 bases, leaving 6 bases between them. Germline CDR1 DFQATT, CDR2 SNEGSKA (reference sequence). The CDR3 loop spans 13 amino acids. Here the CDR3 DNA reads TGCAGTGCTAGAGGCCAAGATAATTCACCCCTCCACTTT. Translating it yields CSARGQDNSPLHF.

This clonotype was seen a handful of times. The V call is TRBV11-2, the J call TRBJ2-1, with unresolved D. Trimming stripped 4 bases from V and 3 bases from J, with 13 bases between. In germline, CDR1 is SGHAT, CDR2 FQNNGV. CDR3 length: 15 amino acids. The CDR3: CASSSRPDNYNEQFF. The CDR3 DNA is TGTGCCAGCAGCTCCCGGCCAGATAACTACAATGAGCAGTTCTTC.

V usage is TRBV4-3 and J usage is TRBJ2-1, with 9 nucleotides matching TRBD2. V lost 1 base, J lost 0 bases, and 7 bases stayed unmatched. Germline V gene lookup returns CDR1 LGHNA and CDR2 YSLEER. The CDR3 sequence is 18 residues long. The CDR3 is CASSQGGSSGASYNEQFF. For the CDR3, the DNA is TGCGCCAGCAGCCAAGGGGGGTCTAGCGGGGCCTCCTACAATGAGCAGTTCTTC.

This clonotype was observed at least ten times. The chain couples TRBV19 to TRBJ2-7; a weak D match, TRBD2 (5 bases). V lost 5 bases to trimming and J lost 5 bases, with 16 bases between them. CDR3 length equals 14 residues. CDR1 and CDR2 from the germline V gene are LNHDA and SQIVND (reference sequence). CDR3 sequence: CASSVRTFLDEQYF. The DNA for the CDR3 is TGTGCCAGTAGTGTACGGACTTTCTTGGACGAGCAGTACTTC. Full variable domain (rest looked up from reference TRBV19 and TRBJ2-7): DGGITQSPKYLFRKEGQNVTLSCEQNLNHDAMYWYRQDPGQGLRLIYYSQIVNDFQKGDIAEGYSVSREKKESFPLTVTSAQKNPTAFYLCASSVRTFLDEQYFGPGTRLTVT.

This clonotype was picked up many times. This chain links TRBV10-3 with TRBJ2-3; the match to TRBD2 covers 10 bases. Per the germline V gene, CDR1 is ENHRY and CDR2 is SYGVKD. This CDR3 is built from 14 residues. J lost 4 bases, V lost 8 bases, and 6 bases had no gene match. CDR3 loop: CAIGGSGRPDTQYF. The CDR3 nucleotides are TGTGCCATCGGTGGTAGCGGGAGGCCAGATACGCAGTATTTT.